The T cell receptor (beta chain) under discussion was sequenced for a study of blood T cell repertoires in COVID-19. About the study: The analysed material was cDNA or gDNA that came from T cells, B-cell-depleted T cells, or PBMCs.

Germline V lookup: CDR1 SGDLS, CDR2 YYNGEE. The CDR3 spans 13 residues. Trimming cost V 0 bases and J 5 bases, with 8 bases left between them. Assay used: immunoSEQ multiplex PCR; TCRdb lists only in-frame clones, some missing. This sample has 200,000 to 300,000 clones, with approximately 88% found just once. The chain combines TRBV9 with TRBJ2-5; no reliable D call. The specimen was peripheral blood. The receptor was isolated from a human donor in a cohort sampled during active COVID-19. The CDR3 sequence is CASSVAGLETQYF. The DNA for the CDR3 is TGTGCCAGCAGCGTAGCAGGTTTGGAGACCCAGTACTTC.